The clone carrying this T cell receptor (beta chain) has just one count. Its matching antigen is unknown. J lost 4 bases, V lost 5 bases, and 5 bases had no gene match. CDR1 is MNHEY and CDR2 is SVGAGI in the germline V gene. CDR3 length: 14 amino acids. The sequencing template was cDNA reverse transcribed from extracted RNA. The table came from immunoSEQ multiplex PCR; TCRdb's copy has only in-frame clones and leaves some out. The sample contains over 200,000 clones, about 60% of which appear only once. This sample was included in a study of CD8+ T cells in alopecia areata. In the study overall: Those treated were given oral tofacitinib at 5 to 10 mg twice daily.

Study-level results: Sequencing of scalp samples also captures resident alphabeta T cells of normal skin.

The chain links TRBV6-5 to TRBJ2-5; 9 bases align to TRBD1. This TCR was sampled from a human donor with alopecia areata. The material sequenced was CD4+ T cells sorted from blood, taken at week 0. The CDR3 nucleotides read TGTGCCAGCAGTAGACGGGACAGGGCAGAGACCCAGTACTTC. This codes for CASSRRDRAETQYF.